Included here is one TCR beta chain sequence, with context. Its recognized antigen is unknown. Base qualities are not at hand, and no much larger clone is one base apart. From its cysteine to its phenylalanine, the CDR3 spans 13 amino acids. The kept DNA is CDR3 alone, 39 bases in frame from the first base. The germline V and J ends show losses of 0 bases and 8 bases respectively, and no gene match explains 3 bases of the junction. The germline V gene specifies KGHSH as CDR1 and LQKENI as CDR2. The data are from a study of blood T cell repertoires in COVID-19 (dated by TCRdb to 2018 to 2020). Background on the whole study: The collaborator samples originated in the United States, Italy and Spain and spanned the acute and convalescent phases of COVID-19. The repertoires were made available in a free public database intended to serve as a resource for research on the immune response to SARS-CoV-2. Samples came from the ongoing ImmuneRACE study (first 160 participants) plus 1,254 subjects from 6 global collaborators. The dataset comprised deeply sampled blood TCRbeta repertoires from subjects exposed to, actively infected with, or recovered from COVID-19. The prospective study material was composed of cDNA or gDNA derived from T cells, B-cell-depleted T cells, or PBMCs. A de-identified subject ID, COVID-19 status, age in years and sex were almost always included in the sample metadata. HLA class I and class II types, where available, came from metadata supplied by the sample provider rather than from assay-based typing.

On the study overall, not on this receptor specifically: Clinical and demographic metadata were provided uncurated, with the amount varying by source and participant.

One collaborating source in Seattle enrolled patients while the patients were actively infected and followed the patients over time throughout the course of disease. Collaborating institutions collected whole blood in K2EDTA tubes following their own protocols. Collaborator samples were shipped for TCRbeta analysis as frozen whole blood, isolated PBMCs, or DNA extracted from either sample type. TCRbeta CDR3 regions were amplified from genomic DNA by means of the immunoSEQ Assay, a bias-controlled multiplex PCR. In the source study's methods: The number of nucleated cells in each sample was estimated from the amplification of reference gene primers within the assay. To quantify the absolute abundance of each unique TCRbeta CDR3 rearrangement, sequence reads were collapsed and filtered. Productive Simpson clonality was computed per sample as the square root of Simpson's diversity index over productive rearrangements. Sourced from immuneACCESS, this table was stored by TCRdb with only in-frame sequences that have V and J called. A share of the clones is absent; for the studies checked, an unresolved V gene accounts for under half, and the remainder has no known explanation. V and J calls and clone size are given by that table; D and trimming were obtained from the DNA. In all, the sample holds some 350,000 clones, and approximately 87% of those were seen once. The top ten clonotypes cover around 6% of the sample.

What was sequenced was peripheral blood. The TCR originated in a woman between 50 and 59 years old with COVID-19, enrolled during active disease. The receptor chain draws on TRBV18 and TRBJ1-2; TRBD1 matches 7 bases in the middle. The DNA is as follows: TGTGCCAGCTCACCACCGACAGGGAGGGGCTACACCTTC. The translation is CASSPPTGRGYTF.